Listed below are T cell receptor beta chains from one sample, sequenced in a study of CD8+ T cells in alopecia areata. Generated by immunoSEQ multiplex PCR, the TCRdb table keeps only in-frame clones and is missing some. The data contain about 140,000 clones, 82% of them singletons. The sequenced sample was CD8+ T cells sorted from blood, obtained at week 4, from a patient treated with tofacitinib. The receptors stem from a human donor with alopecia areata. Both conserved end residues are part of each CDR3. The D gene is left open where the match is weak. Part of the rows lack a size; the others show once, few, many or a class for expanded clones.

clone size | J gene | V gene | D gene | CDR3 DNA | CDR3 protein
. | TRBJ2-2 | TRBV29-1 | . | TGCAGCGTTGTCGTTGGCGGGGAGCTGTTTTTT | CSVVVGGELFF
. | TRBJ2-1 | TRBV11-2 | TRBD2 | TGTGCCAGCAGCTCTTCGGACAAACTAGCGGCGAGGAATGAGCAGTTCTTC | CASSSSDKLAARNEQFF
. | TRBJ1-5 | TRBV28 | TRBD1 | TGTGCCAGCAGCCTGGGGCAGGGGGCTAGTCAGCCCCAGCATTTT | CASSLGQGASQPQHF
. | TRBJ1-2 | TRBV19 | TRBD1 | TGTGCCAGTAGTTTCTTACCGGGACAGGGTTTAGATGGCTACACCTTC | CASSFLPGQGLDGYTF
. | TRBJ2-1 | TRBV10-3 | . | TGTGCCATCACCAACCTAGCTGGGGTACACAATGAGCAGTTCTTC | CAITNLAGVHNEQFF
few | TRBJ2-3 | TRBV7-9 | TRBD1 | TGTGCCAGCAGCCTTGGGACAGGCGCAGATACGCAGTATTTT | CASSLGTGADTQYF
. | TRBJ2-5 | TRBV5-4 | TRBD2 | TGTGCCAGCAGCCTCCCCCGAGCGGGGGGGTACCAAGAGACCCAGTACTTC | CASSLPRAGGYQETQYF
. | TRBJ2-1 | TRBV7-2 | . | TGTGCCAGCAGCTTAGAGGGACTCTACAATGAGCAGTTCTTC | CASSLEGLYNEQFF
. | TRBJ2-7 | TRBV5-4 | TRBD2 | TGTGCCAGCAGCGGGACTAACAATGAGCAGTACTTC | CASSGTNNEQYF
. | TRBJ2-5 | TRBV29-1 | . | TGCAGCGTTGGAATCAGGGGTACCAAGATCCAAGAGACCCAGTACTTC | CSVGIRGTKIQETQYF
. | TRBJ1-1 | TRBV9 | TRBD1 | TGTGCCAGCAGCGTAGAAACAGGGGGAAACACTGAAGCTTTCTTT | CASSVETGGNTEAFF
. | TRBJ2-5 | TRBV13 | . | TGTGCCAGCAGCTTGATGAGTCTAAACAAAGAGACCCAGTACTTC | CASSLMSLNKETQYF
. | TRBJ2-1 | TRBV5-1 | TRBD2 | TGCGCCAGCAGCAGCACTAGCGGTCCCTACAATGAGCAGTTCTTC | CASSSTSGPYNEQFF
few | TRBJ2-6 | TRBV7-9 | . | TGTGCCAGCAGCAATTTCAACCGGGGCCTCTCTGGGGCCAACGTCCTGACTTTC | CASSNFNRGLSGANVLTF
. | TRBJ2-7 | TRBV5-6 | . | TGTGCCAGCAGCTTGGGAAGGGGACTCTACGAGCAGTACTTC | CASSLGRGLYEQYF
. | TRBJ2-1 | TRBV4-3 | . | TGCGCCAGCAGCCAAGAAAGGGGAGATGAGCAGTTCTTC | CASSQERGDEQFF
. | TRBJ2-7 | TRBV7-8 | . | TGTGCCAGCAGGTTCACCGAGGGGGGGAAGGATGAGCAGTACTTC | CASRFTEGGKDEQYF
. | TRBJ2-5 | TRBV6-5 | TRBD1 | TGTGCCAGCAGTTATGGTCAGGGGGTCAAAGAGACCCAGTACTTC | CASSYGQGVKETQYF
. | TRBJ1-2 | TRBV5-1 | TRBD1 | TGCGCCAGCAGCACCAGACAGGGACTCTATGGCTACACCTTC | CASSTRQGLYGYTF
. | TRBJ2-7 | TRBV5-1 | . | TGCGCCAGCAGCGTCAGCTCCTACGAGCAGTACTTC | CASSVSSYEQYF